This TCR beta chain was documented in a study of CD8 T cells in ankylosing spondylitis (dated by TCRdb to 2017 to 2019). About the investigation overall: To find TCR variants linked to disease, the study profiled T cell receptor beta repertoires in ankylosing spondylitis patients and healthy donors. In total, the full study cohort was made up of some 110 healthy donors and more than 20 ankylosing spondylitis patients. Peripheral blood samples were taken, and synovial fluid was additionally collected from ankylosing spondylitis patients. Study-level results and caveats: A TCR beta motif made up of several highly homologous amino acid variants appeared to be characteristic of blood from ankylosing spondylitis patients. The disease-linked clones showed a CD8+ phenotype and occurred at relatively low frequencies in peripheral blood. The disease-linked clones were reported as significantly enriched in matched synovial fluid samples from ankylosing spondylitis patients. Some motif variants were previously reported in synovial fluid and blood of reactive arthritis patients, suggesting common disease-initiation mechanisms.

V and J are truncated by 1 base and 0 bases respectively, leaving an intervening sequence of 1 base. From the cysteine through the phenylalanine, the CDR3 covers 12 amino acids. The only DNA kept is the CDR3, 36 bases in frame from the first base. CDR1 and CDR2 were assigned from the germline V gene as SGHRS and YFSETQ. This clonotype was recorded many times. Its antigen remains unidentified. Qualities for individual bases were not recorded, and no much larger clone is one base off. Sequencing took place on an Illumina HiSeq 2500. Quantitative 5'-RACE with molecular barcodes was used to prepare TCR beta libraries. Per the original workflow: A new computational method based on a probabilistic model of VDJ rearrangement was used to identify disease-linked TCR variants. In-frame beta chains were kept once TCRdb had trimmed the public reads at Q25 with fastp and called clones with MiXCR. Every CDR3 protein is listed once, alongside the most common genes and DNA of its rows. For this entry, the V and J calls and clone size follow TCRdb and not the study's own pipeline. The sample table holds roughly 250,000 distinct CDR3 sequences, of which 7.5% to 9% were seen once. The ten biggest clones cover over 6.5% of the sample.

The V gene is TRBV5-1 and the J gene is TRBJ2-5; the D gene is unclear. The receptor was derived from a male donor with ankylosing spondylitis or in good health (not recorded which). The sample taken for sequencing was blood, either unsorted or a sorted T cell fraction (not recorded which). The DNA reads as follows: TGCGCCAGCAGCTTGTACCAAGAGACCCAGTACTTC. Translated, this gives CASSLYQETQYF.